The next 21 T cell receptor beta chains were all read from a single sample in a study of T cells in localized non-small cell lung cancer. Some clones are missing from TCRdb's copy, which holds only in-frame ones; the method was immunoSEQ multiplex PCR. The sample includes about 28,000 clones, about 80% of them seen just once. Sequences were derived from peripheral blood mononuclear cells, sampled before any cancer treatment. The receptors originated from a man aged 35 to 69 with stage III lung adenocarcinoma.

This clone has more than one count but fewer than ten. The V call is TRBV2, the J call TRBJ2-1, with 8 bases matching TRBD2. The germline V gene encodes CDR1 SNHLY and CDR2 FYNNEI. The trim removed 8 bases at V and 6 bases at J, leaving 6 bases unmatched. This CDR3 contains 13 residues. CDR3 sequence reads: CASWRGAPNEQFF. CDR3 in DNA: TGTGCCAGCTGGCGGGGGGCACCCAATGAGCAGTTCTTC.

The gene calls are TRBV5-6 and TRBJ1-6; TRBD1 aligns across 7 bases. Per germline, CDR1 SGHDT and CDR2 YYEEEE. The CDR3 contains 14 residues. V was pared by 1 base and J by 10 bases, with 5 bases of the junction left unmatched. CDR3 coding DNA: TGTGCCAGCAGCTTGTGGACAGGAAGATCACCCCTCCACTTT. This codes for CASSLWTGRSPLHF.

This clone turned up a few times. The chain uses TRBV19 and TRBJ2-6, with D perhaps being TRBD1 or TRBD2 (5 bases each). Trimming stripped 7 bases from V and 0 bases from J, with 16 bases between. From germline, CDR1 is LNHDA and CDR2 SQIVND (reference sequence). This CDR3 is 17 amino acids long. CDR3 sequence (DNA): TGTGCCAGTAATCGGGGCGTAACCCCCTCTGGGGCCAACGTCCTGACTTTC. This gives the protein CASNRGVTPSGANVLTF.

The CDR3 region is CASSLGTGPRYGYTF. The CDR3 DNA sequence: TGTGCCAGCAGCCTAGGGACAGGGCCTAGGTATGGCTACACCTTC. The chain couples TRBV7-2 to TRBJ1-2; 9 bases line up with TRBD1. Germline trimming cut 5 bases from V and 5 bases from J; bases unmatched to any gene: 9. This CDR3 is built from 15 residues. Germline V CDR1 and CDR2: SGHTA, FQGNSA.

Details on this clone: A junction boundary mismatches the germline segment, possibly from a read error. The chain uses TRBV25-1 and TRBJ2-7; 7 nucleotides align to TRBD1. There are 13 residues in the CDR3. Germline CDR1 is MGHDK and CDR2 is SYGVNS. CDR3 in amino acids: CASSVTGTYGQYF. The CDR3 region has the DNA TGTGCCAGCAGTGTGACAGGGACCTACGGGCAGTACTTC.

The CDR3 bases are TGTGCCAGCAGCAGTAGCGGGGGACTCCTGAATGAGCAGTTCTTC. Its protein product is CASSSSGGLLNEQFF. The chain combines TRBV5-4 with TRBJ2-1; 9 nucleotides agree with TRBD2. The CDR3 is 15 residues long. Germline CDR1 and CDR2: SGHNT and YYREEE (reference sequence). The trim removed 4 bases at V and 7 bases at J, leaving 9 bases unmatched.

The chain combines TRBV6-5 with TRBJ1-1, with D possibly matching TRBD1 (5 bases). Trimming took off 5 bases at V and 1 base at J, with 11 bases between the two ends. This CDR3 has 14 residues. CDR1 and CDR2 (germline): MNHEY, SVGAGI. The CDR3: CASSQRGANTEAFF. In nucleotides, the CDR3 is TGTGCCAGCAGTCAGAGGGGAGCGAACACTGAAGCTTTCTTT.

The gene calls are TRBV5-1 and TRBJ2-1; possible D gene TRBD2, 5 bases. The CDR3 length is 16 residues. V was shortened by 3 bases and J by 4 bases, with 17 bases between the two germline ends. Looked up from germline, CDR1 is SGHRS and CDR2 is YFSETQ. The CDR3 loop reads CASSSIGGPFYNEQFF. CDR3 bases: TGCGCCAGCAGCTCTATAGGCGGGCCGTTTTACAATGAGCAGTTCTTC.

The chain joins TRBV11-2 to TRBJ2-2; TRBD1 matches at 7 bases. The J segment lost 5 bases and the V segment lost 5 bases, leaving 11 bases of the junction unmatched. Per germline, CDR1 SGHAT and CDR2 FQNNGV. This CDR3 has 16 residues. In nucleotides, the CDR3 is TGTGCCAGCAGCAGGGGACAGAACAGACGGACCGGGGAGCTGTTTTTT. This gives the protein CASSRGQNRRTGELFF.

CDR3 protein: CASSYGPETQYF. In nucleotides, the CDR3 is TGTGCCAGCAGTTACGGGCCGGAGACCCAGTACTTC. The chain couples TRBV6-5 to TRBJ2-5; unclear D gene. The CDR3 spans 12 residues. Germline V gene data show CDR1 as MNHEY and CDR2 as SVGAGI. Trimming removed 2 bases at V and 5 bases at J, with 6 bases between.

The rearrangement uses TRBV28 and TRBJ2-7; weak D call: TRBD2 (5 bases). The V gene's germline CDR1 is MDHEN and CDR2 SYDVKM. The CDR3 consists of 12 residues. V was clipped by 1 base and J by 6 bases, with 7 bases between them. CDR3: CASSLSGSEQYV. The CDR3 nucleotides read TGTGCCAGCAGTTTATCGGGGAGCGAGCAGTACGTC.

The rearrangement joins TRBV5-4 to TRBJ1-1; possibly TRBD1 for D (6 bases). Germline CDR1 and CDR2: SGHNT and YYREEE (reference sequence). Deletions cut 4 bases from V and 4 bases from J, with 20 bases between. The CDR3 sequence is 16 residues long. As DNA, the CDR3 is TGTGCCAGCAGCCAATTACCACCGGGGGCTCTCACTGAAGCTTTCTTT. This encodes CASSQLPPGALTEAFF. The variable domain in full, with the rest retrieved from reference TRBV5-4 and TRBJ1-1, is ETGVTQSPTHLIKTRGQQVTLRCSSQSGHNTVSWYQQALGQGPQFIFQYYREEENGRGNFPPRFSGLQFPNYSSELNVNALELDDSALYLCASSQLPPGALTEAFFGQGTRLTVV.

The CDR3 bases are TGTGCCAGTACCTTGGGAAACTTGAACACTGAAGCTTTCTTT. Residues: CASTLGNLNTEAFF. This chain joins TRBV19 and TRBJ1-1, with no clear D. Deletions cut 7 bases from V and 0 bases from J, with 12 bases between. The CDR3 covers 14 residues. Germline V gene sequence: CDR1 LNHDA, CDR2 SQIVND (reference sequence).

This chain connects TRBV5-1 to TRBJ1-1; 7 bases map to TRBD1. Germline V gene sequence: CDR1 SGHRS, CDR2 YFSETQ. The CDR3 has 15 residues. V dropped 4 bases and J dropped 0; count of bases not matched to a gene: 6. The CDR3 region is CASSQTGTVNTEAFF. In nucleotides, the CDR3 is TGCGCCAGCAGCCAGACCGGGACAGTGAACACTGAAGCTTTCTTT.

V usage is TRBV5-1 and J usage is TRBJ1-1, with a tentative D call TRBD1 (5 bases). Deletions cut 4 bases from V and 5 bases from J, with 9 bases between. CDR1 and CDR2 from the germline V gene are SGHRS and YFSETQ. CDR3 length equals 12 residues. The CDR3 DNA reads as TGCGCCAGCAGCCCCCGGGGGACTGAAGCTTTCTTT. Encoded protein: CASSPRGTEAFF.

The V call is TRBV14, the J call TRBJ2-5, with TRBD1 identical over 7 bases. V shed 4 bases, J shed 0 bases, and the junction held 8 bases outside the gene matches. The CDR3 loop spans 16 amino acids. Germline V gene sequence: CDR1 SGHDN, CDR2 FVKESK. CDR3 region: CASSPYRGQNQETQYF. CDR3 sequence (DNA): TGTGCCAGCAGCCCATACAGGGGACAAAACCAAGAGACCCAGTACTTC. Using reference TRBV14 and TRBJ2-5 for the parts outside the CDR3, the full variable domain is EAGVTQFPSHSVIEKGQTVTLRCDPISGHDNLYWYRRVMGKEIKFLLHFVKESKQDESGMPNNRFLAERTGGTYSTLKVQPAELEDSGVYFCASSPYRGQNQETQYFGPGTRLLVL.

This chain connects TRBV11-2 to TRBJ2-4, with D uncertain. The CDR3 loop spans 15 amino acids. Germline CDR1 is SGHAT and CDR2 is FQNNGV. V lost 5 bases to trimming and J lost 0 bases, with 11 bases between them. The CDR3 sequence: CASSTELRAKNIQYF. DNA for the CDR3: TGTGCCAGCAGCACCGAACTCCGAGCCAAAAACATTCAGTACTTC.

V and J are TRBV30 and TRBJ1-1; the match to TRBD1 covers 9 bases. Per the germline V gene, CDR1 is GTSNPN and CDR2 is SVGIG (reference sequence). Trimming took 4 bases from V and 11 from J; bases not matched to a gene: 8. The CDR3 is 12 amino acids. CDR3 sequence reads: CAWNRDRDEAFF. The CDR3 coding sequence is TGTGCCTGGAACAGGGACAGGGACGAGGCTTTCTTT.

The J gene is TRBJ2-5, the V gene TRBV5-1; D unclear. CDR1 and CDR2 (germline): SGHRS, YFSETQ. The length of the CDR3 is 13 residues. The V end lost 0 bases, the J end lost 1 base, and 4 bases lay between the germline ends. The CDR3: CASSLGIQETQYF. The CDR3 nucleotides read TGCGCCAGCAGCTTGGGAATCCAAGAGACCCAGTACTTC.

V usage is TRBV10-3 and J usage is TRBJ2-1; either TRBD1 or TRBD2 may supply D (6 bases each). V dropped 2 bases and J dropped 5 bases, with 16 bases sitting between them. In germline, CDR1 is ENHRY, CDR2 SYGVKD. The CDR3 is 16 amino acids. The CDR3 spells CAISERGGRRDNEQFF. The CDR3 DNA sequence: TGTGCCATCAGTGAGAGAGGGGGGAGAAGAGACAATGAGCAGTTCTTC.

This chain links TRBV6-5 with TRBJ1-2, with TRBD1 identical over 10 bases. The length of the CDR3 is 13 residues. Germline V CDR1 and CDR2: MNHEY, SVGAGI. The V gene end was trimmed by 7 bases and the J gene end by 7 bases; junction bases not matched to a gene: 6. CDR3 amino acids: CASKLGDRGGYTF. The CDR3 DNA sequence: TGTGCCAGCAAGTTGGGGGACAGGGGTGGCTACACCTTC.